Below are 4 T cell receptor beta chains sequenced from a single sample in a study of CD8 T cells in Susac syndrome. RNA totalling roughly 0.45 to 1 ug underwent reverse transcription with random hexamers. From the immunoSEQ multiplex PCR reads, TCRdb called clonotypes with MiXCR, one entry per CDR3 protein. The sample shows about 120,000 distinct CDR3 sequences, 92% of them seen only once. What was sequenced was CD8+ T cells from PBMCs. These receptors all come from a human donor in good health.

This chain connects TRBV7-6 to TRBJ1-4; D uncertain. The germline gives CDR1 SGHVS, CDR2 FNYEAQ. The V end was cut by 1 base, the J end by 1 base, with 7 bases between. CDR3 length: 15 residues. The chain's CDR3 is CASSLGELTNEKLFF. Here the CDR3 DNA reads TGTGCCAGCAGCTTAGGGGAGTTAACTAATGAAAAACTGTTTTTT. The whole variable domain, filled in from reference TRBV7-6 and TRBJ1-4, reads GAGVSQSPRYKVTKRGQDVALRCDPISGHVSLYWYRQALGQGPEFLTYFNYEAQQDKSGLPNDRFSAERPEGSISTLTIQRTEQRDSAMYRCASSLGELTNEKLFFGSGTQLSVL.

V is TRBV14 and J is TRBJ2-1, with 8 nucleotides matching TRBD1. V gave up 1 base and J gave up 9 bases; unmatched junction bases: 8. The germline V gene has CDR1 SGHDN and CDR2 FVKESK. CDR3 length: 15 amino acids. DNA for the CDR3: TGTGCCAGCAGCCAAGTCACAGGGGGTCTGGGTGAGCAGTTCTTC. Its translation is CASSQVTGGLGEQFF.

Turning to this clonotype: A read error may produce the germline difference seen at one junction end. This chain links TRBV5-1 with TRBJ2-3; D perhaps matches TRBD2 (6 bases). The CDR3 consists of 14 residues. Germline V gene lookup returns CDR1 SGHRS and CDR2 YFSETQ. CDR3 sequence (DNA): TGCGCCACCAGCCTAGGAGGGGCCCCAGATACGCAGTATTTT. Translating it yields CATSLGGAPDTQYF.

This chain links TRBV12-3 or TRBV12-4 with TRBJ2-3; 13 bases fit TRBD2. J lost 4 bases, V lost 7 bases, and 5 bases had no gene match. The CDR3 covers 15 residues. CDR3 sequence: CASKRLAGGPDTQYF. The CDR3 bases are TGTGCCAGCAAGCGACTAGCGGGGGGCCCAGATACGCAGTATTTT.